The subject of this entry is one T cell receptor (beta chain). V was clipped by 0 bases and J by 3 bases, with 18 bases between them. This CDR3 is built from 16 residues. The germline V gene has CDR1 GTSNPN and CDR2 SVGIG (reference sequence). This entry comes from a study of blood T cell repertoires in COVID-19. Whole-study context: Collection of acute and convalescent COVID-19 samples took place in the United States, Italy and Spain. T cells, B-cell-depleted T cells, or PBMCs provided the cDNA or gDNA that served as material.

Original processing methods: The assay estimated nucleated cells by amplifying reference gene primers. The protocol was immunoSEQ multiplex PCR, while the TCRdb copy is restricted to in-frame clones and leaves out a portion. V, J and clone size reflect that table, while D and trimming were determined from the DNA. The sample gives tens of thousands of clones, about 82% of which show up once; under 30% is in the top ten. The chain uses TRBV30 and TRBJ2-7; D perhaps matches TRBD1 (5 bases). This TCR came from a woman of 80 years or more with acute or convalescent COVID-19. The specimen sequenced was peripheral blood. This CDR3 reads CAWSVGVGRQLYEQYF. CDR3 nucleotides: TGTGCCTGGAGTGTAGGGGTGGGCAGGCAACTCTACGAGCAGTACTTC.